Reported below is one T cell receptor (beta chain). The CDR3 runs to 16 residues. Germline V lookup: CDR1 SGHAT, CDR2 FQNNGV. With 5 bases removed from V and 0 bases from J, the gap between germline ends came to 11 bases. The sample originates from a study of blood T cell repertoires in COVID-19. Study-wide context: The origin of the acute and convalescent COVID-19 samples was the United States, Italy and Spain. T cells, B-cell-depleted T cells, or PBMCs provided the cDNA or gDNA that served as material.

Per the authors' pipeline: It was from reference gene primer amplification that nucleated cell counts were estimated. The data were produced by immunoSEQ multiplex PCR, yet TCRdb's version contains in-frame clones alone and is incomplete. That table furnishes V, J and clone size, whereas the DNA furnished D and trimming. The data contain under 100,000 clones, around 87% of them seen just once; the ten biggest clones take up roughly 15%. V and J are TRBV11-2 and TRBJ1-6; D unresolved. The material sequenced was peripheral blood. The TCR originated in a human donor in a cohort sampled during active COVID-19. This chain's CDR3 is CASSRGTSSYNSPLHF. The CDR3 region has the DNA TGTGCCAGCAGCCGGGGAACGAGCTCCTATAATTCACCCCTCCACTTT. Drawing the rest from reference TRBV11-2 and TRBJ1-6, the complete variable domain is EAGVAQSPRYKIIEKRQSVAFWCNPISGHATLYWYQQILGQGPKLLIQFQNNGVVDDSQLPKDRFSAERLKGVDSTLKIQPAKLEDSAVYLCASSRGTSSYNSPLHFGNGTRLTVT.